One sample yielded the 30 T cell receptor beta chains listed below, sequenced in a study of metastatic and nonmetastatic thyroid tumors. Every patient was untreated before thyroid surgery. TCRdb re-processed the PCR reads through MiXCR. In the table there are about 20,000 clones, 24% of which are singletons. Sequenced material: tumor tissue. These receptors were collected from a female donor with papillary thyroid cancer or a benign thyroid nodule (not recorded which). Some clones in this sample may be carry-over from other donors' samples.

At least ten counts were recorded for this clone. The chain uses TRBV30 and TRBJ2-2; TRBD1 matches at 8 bases. The ends lost 3 bases at V and 8 bases at J; junction bases unmatched: 14. Germline CDR1 is GTSNPN and CDR2 is SVGIG (reference sequence). The CDR3 length is 16 residues. CDR3 amino acids: CAWRGRDRSGLGELFF. The CDR3 nucleotides are TGTGCCTGGAGGGGGCGGGACAGGTCAGGTTTGGGGGAGCTGTTTTTT.

This clone was seen a few times. Germline and junction disagree at one end, which may indicate a read error. Other DNA sequences in the same sample also yield this CDR3. This chain uses TRBV2 with TRBJ1-6; D not resolved. In germline, CDR1 is SNHLY, CDR2 FYNNEI. The length of the CDR3 is 11 residues. The CDR3 sequence: CASKSHSPLHF. The CDR3 DNA reads as TGTGCAAGCAAGAGCCACTCACCCCTCCACTTT. Filled out from reference TRBV2 and TRBJ1-6, the complete variable domain reads EPEVTQTPSHQVTQMGQEVILRCVPISNHLYFYWYRQILGQKVEFLVSFYNNEISEKSEIFDDQFSVERPDGSNFTLKIRSTKLEDSAMYFCASKSHSPLHFGNGTRLTVT.

The chain employs TRBV6-2 or TRBV6-3 and TRBJ1-6, with TRBD1 identical over 7 bases. J lost 6 bases, V lost 6 bases, and 11 bases had no gene match. From germline, CDR1 is MNHEY and CDR2 SVGEGT. CDR3 length equals 16 residues. CDR3: CASSSTGLTFNSPLHF. DNA for the CDR3: TGTGCCAGCAGCTCGACAGGGCTTACCTTTAATTCACCCCTCCACTTT.

The chain uses TRBV20-1 and TRBJ1-2; tentatively, D is TRBD1 (5 bases). The CDR3 runs to 13 residues. The germline V gene encodes CDR1 DFQATT and CDR2 SNEGSKA (reference sequence). Trimming took 3 bases from V and 5 from J, leaving 13 bases between them. Here the CDR3 reads CSARRGAGYGYTF. As DNA, the CDR3 is TGCAGTGCTAGGAGGGGCGCGGGTTATGGCTACACCTTC.

This clone was seen a few times. V and J are TRBV6-4 and TRBJ1-6, with a tentative D call TRBD1 (6 bases). Germline V gene data show CDR1 as MRHNA and CDR2 as SNTAGT. CDR3 size: 14 residues. The germline V and J ends were trimmed by 9 bases and 7 bases, with 16 bases remaining between them. The CDR3 bases are TGTGCCAGACCCCCGGGGGGCAGGAATTCACCCCTCCACTTT. Translating gives CARPPGGRNSPLHF.

This clone appeared many times. The chain carries TRBV4-3 and TRBJ1-2; D unclear. Between the trimmed V and J ends, which lost 5 bases and 4 bases, there was a span of 11 bases. This CDR3 comprises 13 residues. Germline V gene data show CDR1 as LGHNA and CDR2 as YSLEER. The CDR3 protein is CASSDGRLYGYTF. In nucleotides, the CDR3 is TGCGCCAGCAGCGATGGACGGCTCTATGGCTACACCTTC.

This clone is medium-sized. The rearrangement joins TRBV27 to TRBJ2-1, with 14 bases matching TRBD2. From germline, CDR1 is MNHEY and CDR2 SMNVEV (reference sequence). The CDR3 runs to 19 residues. V shed 4 bases and J 8 bases; nucleotides not matched to a gene: 16. CDR3 in amino acids: CASSSQTSGRASAFDEQFF. The CDR3 region has the DNA TGTGCCAGCAGTTCCCAGACTAGCGGGAGGGCCTCGGCATTCGATGAGCAGTTCTTC.

The chain uses TRBV28 and TRBJ2-7; perhaps D is TRBD1 or TRBD2 (5 bases each). The CDR3 runs to 13 residues. The V gene's germline CDR1 is MDHEN and CDR2 SYDVKM. V was trimmed by 6 bases and J by 4 bases, leaving 13 bases between them. As DNA, the CDR3 is TGTGCCAGCAGACCGGGACGAGGATACGAGCAGTACTTC. Protein product: CASRPGRGYEQYF. Based on the CDR3 plus reference TRBV28 and TRBJ2-7, the full variable domain is DVKVTQSSRYLVKRTGEKVFLECVQDMDHENMFWYRQDPGLGLRLIYFSYDVKMKEKGDIPEGYSVSREKKERFSLILESASTNQTSMYLCASRPGRGYEQYFGPGTRLTVT.

J is TRBJ2-2 and V is TRBV7-3, with D hard to call. Trimming pared 4 bases from V and 5 bases from J, leaving 17 bases between. The CDR3 sequence is 16 residues long. CDR1 SGHTA and CDR2 FQGTGA come from the germline V gene. CDR3 protein: CASSSPGLGKTGELFF. Here the CDR3 DNA reads TGTGCCAGCAGCTCACCGGGCCTAGGGAAAACCGGGGAGCTGTTTTTT.

This clone is labeled medium-sized (0.01 to 0.1%). CDR3 sequence: CASTLSYEQYF. The CDR3 coding sequence is TGTGCCAGCACTCTGTCCTACGAGCAGTACTTC. The V and J genes are TRBV6-1 and TRBJ2-7; no clear D gene. Trimming shortened V by 7 bases and J by 1 base, and 5 bases separated the two germline ends. Per germline, CDR1 MNHNS and CDR2 SASEGT. CDR3 length: 11 residues.

The CDR3 protein is CASSTSSDFRSNGNQPQHF. CDR3 DNA sequence: TGTGCCAGTAGTACCTCAAGCGACTTTCGGAGTAATGGAAATCAGCCCCAGCATTTT. The rearrangement links TRBV19 to TRBJ1-5; the D is unclear. The germline V gene has CDR1 LNHDA and CDR2 SQIVND (reference sequence). This CDR3 is 19 amino acids long. With 4 bases removed from V and 4 bases from J, the gap between germline ends came to 26 bases.

The chain recombines TRBV7-2 with TRBJ2-7, with 12 bases lining up with TRBD2. The CDR3 runs 15 residues. From germline, CDR1 is SGHTA and CDR2 FQGNSA. Trimming took 2 bases from V and 4 from J; bases not matched to a gene: 3. The CDR3 DNA follows: TGTGCCAGCAGCTTATCACTAGCGGGAGGATACGAGCAGTACTTC. Its protein product is CASSLSLAGGYEQYF.

Of note for this clone: One end of the junction varies from germline; a read error may be responsible. The chain recombines TRBV28 with TRBJ2-5; D tentatively reads TRBD1 or TRBD2 (5 bases each). This CDR3 region has 19 residues. From germline, CDR1 is MDHEN and CDR2 SYDVKM. This chain's CDR3 is CASSFWDLVGQSYQETHYF. The CDR3 DNA follows: TGTGCCAGCAGCTTTTGGGACCTTGTGGGGCAGAGTTACCAAGAGACCCATTACTTC.

This clone was counted a few times. J is TRBJ1-5 and V is TRBV28; D ambiguous. Germline V gene sequence: CDR1 MDHEN, CDR2 SYDVKM. This CDR3 is 13 amino acids long. Trimming took 6 bases from V and 2 from J, leaving 8 bases between them. CDR3 nucleotides: TGTGCCAGCAGGCGTACCCGCAATCAGCCCCAGCATTTT. Encoded protein: CASRRTRNQPQHF.

The CDR3 DNA is TGCAGTGCTAGAGAGACGGCTGTTTACTATGGCTACACCTTC. Translating it yields CSARETAVYYGYTF. The genes are TRBV20-1 and TRBJ1-2; D is undetermined. The germline V gene has CDR1 DFQATT and CDR2 SNEGSKA (reference sequence). The V end lost 0 bases, the J end lost 3 bases, and 11 bases lay between the germline ends. This CDR3 contains 14 residues.

The rearrangement joins TRBV5-6 to TRBJ2-1; 9 bases map to TRBD1. Per germline, CDR1 SGHDT and CDR2 YYEEEE. CDR3 size: 15 residues. J was trimmed by 4 bases and V by 2 bases; bases with no gene match: 4. The CDR3 sequence: CASSFGDRAYNEQFF. CDR3 bases: TGTGCCAGCAGCTTTGGGGACAGGGCTTACAATGAGCAGTTCTTC.

This chain links TRBV6-1 with TRBJ2-7, with 9 bases fitting TRBD2. This CDR3 is 15 amino acids long. V dropped 2 bases and J dropped 3; count of bases not matched to a gene: 5. Per germline, CDR1 MNHNS and CDR2 SASEGT. The CDR3 nucleotides read TGTGCCAGCAGTGAAATTAGCGGGAGTATCTACGAGCAGTACTTC. The encoded protein is CASSEISGSIYEQYF.

V is TRBV7-2 and J is TRBJ2-7; the D is unclear. V was pared by 7 bases and J by 6 bases, with 22 bases between. The CDR3 extends over 15 amino acids. Per the germline V gene, CDR1 is SGHTA and CDR2 is FQGNSA. The chain's CDR3 is CASIRRSSTKLEQYF. In DNA form, the CDR3 reads TGTGCCAGCATCCGTAGAAGTTCTACGAAGCTCGAGCAGTACTTC. The full variable domain, rest sourced from reference TRBV7-2 and TRBJ2-7, is GAGVSQSPSNKVTEKGKDVELRCDPISGHTALYWYRQSLGQGLEFLIYFQGNSAPDKSGLPSDRFSAERTGGSVSTLTIQRTQQEDSAVYLCASIRRSSTKLEQYFGPGTRLTVT.

This clone was detected only a few times. The chain is built from TRBV28 and TRBJ2-7; D might be TRBD1 (5 bases). This CDR3 has 13 amino acids. Per the germline V gene, CDR1 is MDHEN and CDR2 is SYDVKM. Trimming took off 3 bases at V and 2 bases at J, with 8 bases between the two ends. CDR3 bases: TGTGCCAGCAGTTTTGGACACCCCTACGAGCAGTACTTC. Translating gives CASSFGHPYEQYF.

The sample holds many counts of this clone. This chain joins TRBV19 and TRBJ2-7; 15 bases agree with TRBD2. The CDR3 length is 17 residues. The germline V gene encodes CDR1 LNHDA and CDR2 SQIVND (reference sequence). The trim removed 2 bases at V and 4 bases at J, leaving 6 bases unmatched. This CDR3 is CASSISGTSGRRYEQYF. The CDR3 DNA sequence: TGTGCCAGTAGTATATCCGGGACTAGCGGGAGGAGGTACGAGCAGTACTTC.

This clone was seen at least ten times. The V call is TRBV4-3, the J call TRBJ2-3; 10 nucleotides align to TRBD2. CDR3 length: 13 residues. The germline CDR1 and CDR2 sequences are LGHNA and YSLEER. The trim removed 0 bases at V and 11 bases at J, leaving 2 bases unmatched. CDR3 DNA: TGCGCCAGCAGCCAAGAACTAGCGGGATGGCAGTATTTT. Residues: CASSQELAGWQYF.

The sample holds many counts of this clone. The chain carries TRBV6-5 and TRBJ1-1; D ambiguous. This CDR3 spans 14 amino acids. V dropped 0 bases and J dropped 3 bases, with 8 bases sitting between them. The germline V gene has CDR1 MNHEY and CDR2 SVGAGI. The CDR3 reads CASSYSGIDTEAFF. CDR3 nucleotide sequence: TGTGCCAGCAGTTACTCGGGTATAGACACTGAAGCTTTCTTT.

This chain links TRBV6-1 with TRBJ2-1; no clear D gene. V was pared by 6 bases and J by 5 bases, with 17 bases between. This CDR3 has 15 residues. Germline CDR1 and CDR2: MNHNS and SASEGT. CDR3 coding DNA: TGTGCCAGCAGGTGTTTGACTGACGAAGACAATGAGCAGTTCTTC. It yields the protein CASRCLTDEDNEQFF.

Comments on this clone: Relative to the germline gene, one junction end is altered; a read error may explain this. J is TRBJ2-3 and V is TRBV6-2 or TRBV6-3; 12 bases are shared with TRBD2. This CDR3 has 14 residues. The germline CDR1 and CDR2 sequences are MNHEY and SVGEGT. The CDR3 spells CTSSQRLAGDTQYF. The CDR3 bases are TGTACCAGCAGTCAACGACTAGCGGGAGACACGCAGTATTTT.

This clone has at least ten counts. The chain uses TRBV6-1 and TRBJ1-2; 12 nucleotides match TRBD1. Losses at the gene ends were 6 bases for V and 4 bases for J; bases not matched to a gene: 6. The CDR3 extends over 15 amino acids. Germline V lookup: CDR1 MNHNS, CDR2 SASEGT. CDR3 in DNA: TGTGCCAGCAGACCCGGGACAGGGGGCCGCTATGGCTACACCTTC. It translates to CASRPGTGGRYGYTF.

The table lists this clone with a few counts. The V gene is TRBV5-1, the J gene TRBJ1-2; D uncertain. CDR3 length: 13 residues. Looked up from germline, CDR1 is SGHRS and CDR2 is YFSETQ. V lost 0 bases to trimming and J lost 8 bases, with 11 bases between them. CDR3 region: CASSLGTLGGYTF. The CDR3 DNA follows: TGCGCCAGCAGCTTGGGCACCCTGGGAGGCTACACCTTC.

This clone qualifies as medium-sized. V is TRBV24-1 and J is TRBJ2-2; no clear D. V was trimmed by 1 base and J by 6 bases, leaving 5 bases between them. CDR1 and CDR2 (germline): KGHDR, SFDVKD. The CDR3 sequence is 13 residues long. CDR3 sequence: CATSDLGSGELFF. For the CDR3, the DNA is TGTGCCACCAGTGATTTAGGGTCCGGGGAGCTGTTTTTT.

Comments on this clone: Since no conserved phenylalanine or tryptophan closes the CDR3, a read error is the likely cause. The rearrangement links TRBV20-1 to TRBJ2-1; 9 bases align to TRBD2. The ends lost 3 bases at V and 12 bases at J; junction bases unmatched: 9. Germline loops: CDR1 DFQATT, CDR2 SNEGSKA (reference sequence). The CDR3 loop spans 13 amino acids. For the CDR3, the DNA is TGCAGTGCTAGTCTCAGTACTAGCGGGCTGCAGTTCTCC. This gives the protein CSASLSTSGLQFS.

There are many counts of this clone. The genes are TRBV18 and TRBJ2-1, with 13 bases aligning to TRBD2. Losses at the gene ends were 1 base for V and 12 bases for J; bases not matched to a gene: 6. This CDR3 is 15 amino acids long. Germline CDR1 and CDR2: KGHSH and LQKENI. This chain's CDR3 is CASSPLGTSGILQFF. In DNA, the CDR3 is TGTGCCAGCTCACCACTAGGGACTAGCGGGATTCTGCAGTTCTTC.

At least ten counts were recorded for this clone. This may arise from a read error, as a much more abundant clone is one base away. The V gene is TRBV30, the J gene TRBJ2-3; the D gene is possibly TRBD2 (6 bases). CDR3 length equals 13 residues. Germline lookup yields CDR1 GTSNPN and CDR2 SVGIG (reference sequence). In nucleotides, the CDR3 is TGTGCCTGGTCCGGGAGAGCCACAGGTACGCAGTATTTT. Its protein is CAWSGRATGTQYF.